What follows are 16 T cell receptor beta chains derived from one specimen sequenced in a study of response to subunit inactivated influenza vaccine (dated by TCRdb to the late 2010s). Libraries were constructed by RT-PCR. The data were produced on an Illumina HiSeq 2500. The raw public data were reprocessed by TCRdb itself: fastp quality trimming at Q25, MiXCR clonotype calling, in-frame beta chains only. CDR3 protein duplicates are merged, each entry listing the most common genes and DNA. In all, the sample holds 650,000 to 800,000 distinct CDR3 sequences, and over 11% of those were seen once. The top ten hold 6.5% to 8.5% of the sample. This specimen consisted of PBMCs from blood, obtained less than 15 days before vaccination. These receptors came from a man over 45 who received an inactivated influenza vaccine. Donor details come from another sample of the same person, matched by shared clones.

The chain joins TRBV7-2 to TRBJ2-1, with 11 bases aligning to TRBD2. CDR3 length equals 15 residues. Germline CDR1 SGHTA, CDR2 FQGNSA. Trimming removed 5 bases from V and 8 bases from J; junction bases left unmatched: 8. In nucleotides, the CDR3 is TGTGCCAGCAGCCCTGATAGCGGGAGGGCCTATGAGCAGTTCTTC. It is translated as CASSPDSGRAYEQFF.

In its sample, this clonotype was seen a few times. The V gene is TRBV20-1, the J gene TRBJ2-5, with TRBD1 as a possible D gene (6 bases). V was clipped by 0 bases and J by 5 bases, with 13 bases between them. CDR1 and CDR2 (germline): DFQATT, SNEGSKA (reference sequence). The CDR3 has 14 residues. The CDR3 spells CSARDDGRGETQYF. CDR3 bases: TGCAGTGCTAGAGATGATGGCAGGGGCGAGACCCAGTACTTC.

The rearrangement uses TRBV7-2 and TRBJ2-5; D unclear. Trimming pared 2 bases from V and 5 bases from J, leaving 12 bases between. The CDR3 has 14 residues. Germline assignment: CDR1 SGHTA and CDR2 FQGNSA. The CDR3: CASSLLSETETQYF. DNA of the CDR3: TGTGCCAGCAGCTTATTATCGGAGACGGAGACCCAGTACTTC.

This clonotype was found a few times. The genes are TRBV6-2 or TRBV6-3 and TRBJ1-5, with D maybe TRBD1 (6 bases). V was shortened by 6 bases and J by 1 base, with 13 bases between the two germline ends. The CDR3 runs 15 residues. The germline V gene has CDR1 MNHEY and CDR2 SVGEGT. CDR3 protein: CASRVQGGSNQPQHF. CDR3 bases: TGTGCCAGCAGGGTACAGGGTGGCAGCAATCAGCCCCAGCATTTT.

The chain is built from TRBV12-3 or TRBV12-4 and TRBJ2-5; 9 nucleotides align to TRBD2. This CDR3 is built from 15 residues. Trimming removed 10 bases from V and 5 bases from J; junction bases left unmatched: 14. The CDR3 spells CATAKGRGGRETQYF. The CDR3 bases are TGTGCCACCGCCAAGGGGCGGGGGGGCCGGGAGACCCAGTACTTC.

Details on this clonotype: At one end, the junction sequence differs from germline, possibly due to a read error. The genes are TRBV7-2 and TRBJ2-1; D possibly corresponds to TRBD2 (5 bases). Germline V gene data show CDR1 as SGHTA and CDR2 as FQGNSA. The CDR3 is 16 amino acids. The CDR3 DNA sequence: TGTGCCAGCAGCCTAGCTCAACTTCCCAAACACAATGAGCAGTTCTTC. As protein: CASSLAQLPKHNEQFF.

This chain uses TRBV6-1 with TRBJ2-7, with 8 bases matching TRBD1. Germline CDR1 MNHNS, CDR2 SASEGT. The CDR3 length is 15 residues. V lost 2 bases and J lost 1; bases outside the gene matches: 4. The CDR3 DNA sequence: TGTGCCAGCAGTGAATTGGGGGACAGGTCCTACGAGCAGTACTTC. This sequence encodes CASSELGDRSYEQYF.

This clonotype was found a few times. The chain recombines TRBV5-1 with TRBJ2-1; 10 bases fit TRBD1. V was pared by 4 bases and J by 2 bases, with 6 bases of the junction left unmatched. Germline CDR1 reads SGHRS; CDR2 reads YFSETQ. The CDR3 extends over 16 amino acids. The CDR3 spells CASSRDRGATYNEQFF. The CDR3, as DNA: TGCGCCAGCAGCAGGGACAGGGGAGCCACCTACAATGAGCAGTTCTTC.

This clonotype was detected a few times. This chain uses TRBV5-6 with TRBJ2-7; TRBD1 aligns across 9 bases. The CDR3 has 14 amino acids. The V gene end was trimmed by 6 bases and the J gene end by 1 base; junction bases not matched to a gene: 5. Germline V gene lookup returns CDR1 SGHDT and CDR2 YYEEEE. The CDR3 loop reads CASTFGTGSYEQYF. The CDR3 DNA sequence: TGTGCCAGCACGTTCGGGACAGGGTCCTACGAGCAGTACTTC.

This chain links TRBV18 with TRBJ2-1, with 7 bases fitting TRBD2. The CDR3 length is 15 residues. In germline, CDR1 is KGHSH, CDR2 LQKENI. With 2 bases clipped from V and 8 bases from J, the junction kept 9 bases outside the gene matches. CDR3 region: CASSPSSTSEDEQFF. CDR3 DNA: TGTGCCAGCTCACCATCAAGTACTAGCGAGGATGAGCAGTTCTTC.

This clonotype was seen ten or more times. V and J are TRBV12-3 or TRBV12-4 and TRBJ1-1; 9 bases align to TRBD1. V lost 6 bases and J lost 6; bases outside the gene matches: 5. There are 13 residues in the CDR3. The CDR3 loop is CASSGQGFPEAFF. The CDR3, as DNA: TGTGCCAGCAGCGGACAGGGGTTCCCTGAAGCTTTCTTT.

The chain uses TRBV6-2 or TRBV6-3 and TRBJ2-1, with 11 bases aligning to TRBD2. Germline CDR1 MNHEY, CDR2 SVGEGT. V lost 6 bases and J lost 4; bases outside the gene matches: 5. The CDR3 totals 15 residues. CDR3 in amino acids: CASRELAGVYNEQFF. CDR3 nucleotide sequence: TGTGCCAGCAGGGAACTAGCGGGAGTATACAATGAGCAGTTCTTC.

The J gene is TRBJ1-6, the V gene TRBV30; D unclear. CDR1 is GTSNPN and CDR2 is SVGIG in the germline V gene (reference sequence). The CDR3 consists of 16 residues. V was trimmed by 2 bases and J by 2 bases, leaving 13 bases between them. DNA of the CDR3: TGTGCCTGGAGTCGATCAGGAGCGACCTATAATTCACCCCTCCACTTT. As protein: CAWSRSGATYNSPLHF.

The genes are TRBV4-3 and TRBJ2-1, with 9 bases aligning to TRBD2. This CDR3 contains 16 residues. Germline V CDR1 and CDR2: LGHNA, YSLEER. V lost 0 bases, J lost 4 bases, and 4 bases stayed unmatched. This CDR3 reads CASSQEPAGGYNEQFF. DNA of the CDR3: TGCGCCAGCAGCCAAGAACCAGCGGGGGGATACAATGAGCAGTTCTTC.

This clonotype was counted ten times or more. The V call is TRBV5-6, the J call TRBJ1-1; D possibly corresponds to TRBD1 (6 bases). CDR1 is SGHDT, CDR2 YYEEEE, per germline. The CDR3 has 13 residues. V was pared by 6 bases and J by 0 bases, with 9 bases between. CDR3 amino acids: CASTDRLNTEAFF. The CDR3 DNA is TGTGCCAGCACCGACAGGCTGAACACTGAAGCTTTCTTT.

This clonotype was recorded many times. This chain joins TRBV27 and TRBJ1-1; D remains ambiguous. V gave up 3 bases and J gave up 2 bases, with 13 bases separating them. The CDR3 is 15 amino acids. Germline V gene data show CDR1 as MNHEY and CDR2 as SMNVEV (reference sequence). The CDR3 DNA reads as TGTGCCAGCAGTTTGTCCGGCACAGCCAACACTGAAGCTTTCTTT. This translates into CASSLSGTANTEAFF.